This entry lists 23 T cell receptor beta chains sequenced from one sample in a study of a mutant IDH1 vaccine in newly diagnosed glioma. Antigen specificity for these receptors is unknown. The time point is: week 23, last vaccination. Mutant IDH1 20-mer peptide, at 300 ug, made up each vaccine dose, with topical imiquimod. Method: immunoSEQ multiplex PCR; TCRdb's copy keeps in-frame clones and lacks some. The table has roughly 29,000 clones, around 80% seen once. Specimen: PBMCs, collected from a glioma patient whose treatment included an IDH1 peptide vaccine. The receptors originated from a woman aged 18-29 years with glioma.

V is TRBV19 and J is TRBJ1-5; the D gene is possibly TRBD1 (5 bases). The germline V gene encodes CDR1 LNHDA and CDR2 SQIVND (reference sequence). The length of the CDR3 is 15 residues. The V end was cut by 5 bases, the J end by 0 bases, with 11 bases between. The DNA for the CDR3 is TGTGCCAGTAGTGCCGGGACGGCTAGCAATCAGCCCCAGCATTTT. Encoded protein: CASSAGTASNQPQHF.

The rearrangement links TRBV6-1 to TRBJ1-2; 8 positions agree with TRBD1. The CDR3 loop spans 18 amino acids. In germline, CDR1 is MNHNS, CDR2 SASEGT. The junction had 11 bases not matched to a gene; V was cut back by 1 base and J by 1 base. CDR3 sequence reads: CASSEESGRGRLNYGYTF. As DNA, the CDR3 is TGTGCCAGCAGTGAAGAGTCGGGCAGGGGGCGACTTAACTATGGCTACACCTTC.

This sequence joins TRBV4-1 and TRBJ2-5, with a possible D match to TRBD1 (6 bases). The V and J ends lost 4 bases and 5 bases respectively, with 14 bases between them. Germline V CDR1 and CDR2: MGHRA, YSYEKL. The CDR3 is made up of 14 amino acids. Here the CDR3 reads CASSRDRSLETQYF. The DNA of the CDR3 is TGCGCCAGCAGCCGAGACAGGTCCCTCGAGACCCAGTACTTC.

This clone has a handful of counts. The chain combines TRBV5-1 with TRBJ2-7; 9 nucleotides match TRBD1. Germline V gene data show CDR1 as SGHRS and CDR2 as YFSETQ. The J segment lost 5 bases and the V segment lost 0 bases, leaving 6 bases of the junction unmatched. The length of the CDR3 is 15 residues. The CDR3 sequence: CASSLEGTGIHEQYF. CDR3 nucleotide sequence: TGCGCCAGCAGCTTGGAAGGGACAGGGATCCACGAGCAGTACTTC.

This chain joins TRBV7-2 and TRBJ1-3, with D possibly being TRBD1 (5 bases). Germline assignment: CDR1 SGHTA and CDR2 FQGNSA. The CDR3 length is 14 residues. Trimming took 3 bases from V and 3 from J, leaving 9 bases between them. This CDR3 reads CASSLLGVGNTIYF. Here the CDR3 DNA reads TGTGCCAGCAGCTTGTTAGGGGTTGGAAACACCATATATTTT.

CDR3 in DNA: TGTGCCAGCAGCTTGGTGGCGGGTGGGGCCAACGTCCTGACTTTC. It is translated as CASSLVAGGANVLTF. The chain couples TRBV7-2 to TRBJ2-6; TRBD2 is a possible D gene (5 bases). CDR1 and CDR2 (germline): SGHTA, FQGNSA. V was clipped by 3 bases and J by 3 bases, with 9 bases between them. The CDR3 sequence is 15 residues long.

This clone appeared a single time. This chain joins TRBV7-9 and TRBJ2-5, with D possibly TRBD1 on 5 matching bases. Germline CDR1 and CDR2: SEHNR and FQNEAQ (reference sequence). The CDR3 is 14 amino acids. Trimming left V 5 bases short and J 2 bases short, with 12 bases between. The CDR3: CASSLMTDQETQYF. CDR3 coding DNA: TGTGCCAGCAGCCTGATGACAGATCAAGAGACCCAGTACTTC.

V is TRBV29-1 and J is TRBJ1-1; D remains ambiguous. Trimming took off 4 bases at V and 4 bases at J, with 7 bases between the two ends. Looked up from germline, CDR1 is SQVTM and CDR2 is ANQGSEA. CDR3 length: 11 residues. The CDR3 DNA is TGCAGCGTTGTAAAGGGCACTGAAGCTTTCTTT. Protein product: CSVVKGTEAFF.

This sequence joins TRBV5-5 and TRBJ2-1, with a weak D call TRBD1 (6 bases). With 0 bases removed from V and 6 bases from J, the gap between germline ends came to 10 bases. This CDR3 has 14 residues. Germline V lookup: CDR1 SGHKS, CDR2 YYEKEE (reference sequence). CDR3 sequence (DNA): TGTGCCAGCAGCTTGGTAGGACAGACCAATGAGCAGTTCTTC. Translating it yields CASSLVGQTNEQFF.

This clone came up a few times. V usage is TRBV2 and J usage is TRBJ2-1; tentatively, D is TRBD2 (6 bases). The CDR3 is 15 amino acids. V lost 7 bases and J 2 bases, leaving 15 bases between the germline ends. Germline lookup yields CDR1 SNHLY and CDR2 FYNNEI. In DNA form, the CDR3 reads TGTGCCAGCAATCTGGAGGGCTCCACCTACAATGAGCAGTTCTTC. Protein: CASNLEGSTYNEQFF. The entire variable domain, with the rest obtained from reference TRBV2 and TRBJ2-1, is as follows: EPEVTQTPSHQVTQMGQEVILRCVPISNHLYFYWYRQILGQKVEFLVSFYNNEISEKSEIFDDQFSVERPDGSNFTLKIRSTKLEDSAMYFCASNLEGSTYNEQFFGPGTRLTVL.

Here the CDR3 reads CASSLTSTGELFF. The CDR3 DNA reads as TGTGCCAGCAGCTTAACGAGTACCGGGGAGCTGTTTTTT. The J gene is TRBJ2-2, the V gene TRBV7-2; D is uncertain. This CDR3 comprises 13 residues. Germline V CDR1 and CDR2: SGHTA, FQGNSA. V dropped 2 bases and J dropped 5 bases, with 6 bases sitting between them.

This chain connects TRBV30 to TRBJ2-4; TRBD1 might be the D (8 bases). V was trimmed by 2 bases and J by 13 bases, leaving 18 bases between them. The germline gives CDR1 GTSNPN, CDR2 SVGIG (reference sequence). This CDR3 region has 13 residues. CDR3: CAWSTTTGGDQYF. The CDR3 nucleotides read TGTGCCTGGAGTACTACCACAGGGGGGGACCAGTACTTC.

The V gene is TRBV18, the J gene TRBJ1-6, with D tentatively TRBD1 (5 bases). Germline values: CDR1 KGHSH, CDR2 LQKENI. The CDR3 is 13 amino acids. V shed 3 bases and J shed 11 bases, with 11 bases lying between them. The CDR3 nucleotides read TGTGCCAGCTCACCCGACAGACTCGCACCCCTCCACTTT. Encoded protein: CASSPDRLAPLHF.

Sample share makes this clone medium-sized. The rearrangement uses TRBV14 and TRBJ2-7; no definite D call. The CDR3 extends over 13 amino acids. The germline V gene encodes CDR1 SGHDN and CDR2 FVKESK. With 1 base removed from V and 6 bases from J, the gap between germline ends came to 10 bases. CDR3 nucleotides: TGTGCCAGCAGCCAAGTCGAGCAAGGCGAGCAGTACTTC. Translation: CASSQVEQGEQYF. The full variable domain, completed using reference TRBV14 and TRBJ2-7, is EAGVTQFPSHSVIEKGQTVTLRCDPISGHDNLYWYRRVMGKEIKFLLHFVKESKQDESGMPNNRFLAERTGGTYSTLKVQPAELEDSGVYFCASSQVEQGEQYFGPGTRLTVT.

The chain uses TRBV30 and TRBJ2-2; D uncertain. The V and J ends lost 2 bases and 4 bases respectively, with 5 bases between them. Germline V gene sequence: CDR1 GTSNPN, CDR2 SVGIG (reference sequence). The CDR3 consists of 12 residues. CDR3 bases: TGTGCCTGGAGTCACGGCACCGGGGAGCTGTTTTTT. Amino acid sequence: CAWSHGTGELFF. The full variable domain, completed using reference TRBV30 and TRBJ2-2, is SQTIHQWPATLVQPVGSPLSLECTVEGTSNPNLYWYRQAAGRGLQLLFYSVGIGQISSEVPQNLSASRPQDRQFILSSKKLLLSDSGFYLCAWSHGTGELFFGEGSRLTVL.

On this clone: The junction departs from germline at one end; a sequencing error may be responsible. J is TRBJ2-2 and V is TRBV7-7; D not certain. The CDR3 runs to 13 residues. In germline, CDR1 is SSHAT, CDR2 FNYEAQ (reference sequence). CDR3 amino acids: CASSLENTGELFF. For the CDR3, the DNA is TGTGCTAGCAGCTTAGAGAACACCGGGGAGCTGTTTTTT.

The V gene is TRBV2, the J gene TRBJ2-3; D is perhaps TRBD1 (6 bases). The CDR3 spans 15 residues. The V and J ends lost 3 bases and 0 bases respectively, with 10 bases between them. Germline V CDR1 and CDR2: SNHLY, FYNNEI. CDR3 sequence: CASSDHRASTDTQYF. For the CDR3, the DNA is TGTGCCAGCAGTGATCACAGGGCTAGCACAGATACGCAGTATTTT.

The gene calls are TRBV19 and TRBJ2-7, with unresolved D. The germline gives CDR1 LNHDA, CDR2 SQIVND (reference sequence). The CDR3 sequence is 13 residues long. Trimming removed 5 bases from V and 3 bases from J, with 11 bases in between. The DNA for the CDR3 is TGTGCCAGTAGTTTAGGGCCTCTCTACGAGCAGTACTTC. Protein: CASSLGPLYEQYF.

This clone was detected a few times. V and J are TRBV4-1 and TRBJ2-2, with TRBD2 matching over 7 bases. V lost 4 bases and J lost 6; bases outside the gene matches: 17. Germline V gives CDR1 MGHRA, CDR2 YSYEKL. This CDR3 has 18 residues. For the CDR3, the DNA is TGCGCCAGCAGCCTAAGGGGACCGGGACTAAATGATCCCGGGGAGCTGTTTTTT. As protein: CASSLRGPGLNDPGELFF.

The rearrangement joins TRBV7-9 to TRBJ1-2; 9 bases agree with TRBD1. This CDR3 contains 15 residues. Unmatched junction bases numbered 3, after V lost 0 bases and J lost 4 bases. Germline lookup yields CDR1 SEHNR and CDR2 FQNEAQ (reference sequence). The CDR3 DNA sequence: TGTGCCAGCAGCTTAGCGGACAGGGGCGTCTATGGCTACACCTTC. Amino acids: CASSLADRGVYGYTF.

This clone was observed a single time. The chain uses TRBV30 and TRBJ1-5; D not certain. Germline V lookup: CDR1 GTSNPN, CDR2 SVGIG (reference sequence). The CDR3 totals 13 residues. Trimming cost V 4 bases and J 5 bases, with 12 bases left between them. The CDR3 is CAWTHGGYQPQHF. The CDR3 DNA reads TGTGCCTGGACCCACGGAGGATATCAGCCCCAGCATTTT.

The chain uses TRBV27 and TRBJ2-2; no firm D call. Between the trimmed V and J ends, which lost 8 bases and 5 bases, there was a span of 12 bases. CDR3 size: 13 residues. Germline V gene data show CDR1 as MNHEY and CDR2 as SMNVEV (reference sequence). Here the CDR3 DNA reads TGTGCCAGCTCGGTTGGGCCAACCGGGGAGCTGTTTTTT. Amino acids: CASSVGPTGELFF.

This clone was counted a single time. The chain uses TRBV6-1 and TRBJ2-1; 11 nucleotides line up with TRBD2. The CDR3 covers 16 residues. The junction had 6 bases not matched to a gene; V was cut back by 2 bases and J by 6 bases. Germline CDR1 MNHNS, CDR2 SASEGT. CDR3 loop: CASSEMPSGGSNEQFF. Written as DNA, the CDR3 is TGTGCCAGCAGTGAAATGCCTAGCGGGGGGTCCAATGAGCAGTTCTTC.